This T cell receptor beta chain was found in a study of T cells in Graves' hyperthyroidism and ophthalmopathy. TCR beta CDR3 regions were amplified from RNA transcripts. When the TCR CDR3 underwent first-round RT-PCR, the HTBI primer set was used. TCRdb called the multiplex PCR reads again in MiXCR, with one record for every CDR3 protein. The sample shows 300,000 to 450,000 distinct CDR3 sequences, roughly 12% of them seen only once. Thyroid ultrasound and orbital computed tomography, with clinical symptoms and serum thyroxine and TRAb, informed diagnoses. The V gene's germline CDR1 is MNHNS and CDR2 SASEGT. The CDR3 totals 14 residues. The J segment lost 2 bases and the V segment lost 2 bases, leaving 2 bases of the junction unmatched.

This sequence originates from a man aged 25 to 40 with Graves' hyperthyroidism that later progressed to Graves' ophthalmopathy. The sequenced material came from blood. The V gene is TRBV6-1, the J gene TRBJ1-1; 7 bases agree with TRBD1. The CDR3 coding sequence is TGTGCCAGCAGTGAATGGGACAGTAACACTGAAGCTTTCTTT. Translation: CASSEWDSNTEAFF.